These 32 T cell receptor beta chains were all obtained from the same sample, sequenced in a study of CD8 T cells in Susac syndrome (dated by TCRdb to between 2017 and 2020). Library creation used the immunoSEQ multiplex PCR assay. RNA was extracted using the RNeasy kit, and about 0.5 to 1 microgram was reverse transcribed with random hexamers. TCRdb redid the processing of the public reads, applying fastp at Q25 and MiXCR, and retained in-frame beta chains. Entries that share a CDR3 protein sequence are merged under the most common genes and DNA. The sample yields some 96,000 distinct CDR3 sequences; roughly 94% were counted once. The ten largest clones capture over 0.3% of the sample. The sample taken for sequencing was CD4+ T cells from PBMCs. These receptors were taken from a human donor with Susac syndrome.

This rearrangement joins TRBV20-1 to TRBJ1-1; a possible D gene is TRBD1 (5 bases). Per the germline V gene, CDR1 is DFQATT and CDR2 is SNEGSKA (reference sequence). The CDR3 extends over 13 amino acids. The V gene lost 4 bases and the J gene lost 2 bases, with 11 bases spanning the gap. CDR3 protein: CSAKTGFNTEAFF. Written as DNA, the CDR3 is TGCAGTGCTAAAACAGGTTTCAACACTGAAGCTTTCTTT.

The V call is TRBV5-1, the J call TRBJ2-2; D might be TRBD1 or TRBD2, each matching 6 bases. The germline V gene encodes CDR1 SGHRS and CDR2 YFSETQ. CDR3 length: 14 amino acids. Trimming took off 7 bases at V and 7 bases at J, with 17 bases between the two ends. The chain's CDR3 is CASAIRGRDGELFF. In DNA form, the CDR3 reads TGCGCCAGCGCCATTCGGGGGCGAGACGGGGAGCTGTTTTTT.

The genes are TRBV9 and TRBJ2-2; 8 bases match TRBD2. Trimming took 0 bases from V and 1 from J; bases not matched to a gene: 8. Germline V gives CDR1 SGDLS, CDR2 YYNGEE. The CDR3 covers 18 residues. CDR3 nucleotide sequence: TGTGCCAGCAGCGTAGTTCCGGGGGGGCCATTGAACACCGGGGAGCTGTTTTTT. It yields the protein CASSVVPGGPLNTGELFF.

CDR3 DNA sequence: TGTGCCAGCACCCAGCGGGTAGCGCCTGACAATGAGCAGTTCTTC. It translates to CASTQRVAPDNEQFF. The chain carries TRBV12-3 or TRBV12-4 and TRBJ2-1, with a weak D call TRBD2 (6 bases). V was shortened by 7 bases and J by 5 bases, with 18 bases between the two germline ends. The CDR3 consists of 15 residues.

This rearrangement joins TRBV14 to TRBJ2-5; D not resolved. From germline, CDR1 is SGHDN and CDR2 FVKESK. The V and J ends lost 3 bases and 3 bases respectively, with 8 bases between them. This CDR3 comprises 13 residues. Here the CDR3 DNA reads TGTGCCAGCAGCCACAACCCCGAAGAGACCCAGTACTTC. Translating it yields CASSHNPEETQYF.

This clonotype was recorded a few times. The DNA of the CDR3 is TGCGCCAGCAGCACCGATCGGGGGATGGCCAAAAACATTCAGTACTTC. Translated: CASSTDRGMAKNIQYF. The chain joins TRBV4-1 to TRBJ2-4, with D perhaps TRBD2 (6 bases). Per the germline V gene, CDR1 is MGHRA and CDR2 is YSYEKL. V was trimmed by 5 bases and J by 1 base, leaving 15 bases between them. The CDR3 runs to 16 residues.

The V and J genes are TRBV20-1 and TRBJ1-6; a possible D gene is TRBD1 (6 bases). Germline V gives CDR1 DFQATT, CDR2 SNEGSKA (reference sequence). The CDR3 has 15 residues. V dropped 7 bases and J dropped 8 bases, with 21 bases sitting between them. CDR3 protein: CSVPWTVGDHSPLHF. The DNA of the CDR3 is TGCAGTGTCCCCTGGACAGTTGGTGACCATTCACCCCTCCACTTT.

CDR3 sequence (DNA): TGTGCCAGCACCCACCCCAGGGCGGACACTGAAGCTTTCTTT. It is translated as CASTHPRADTEAFF. This chain connects TRBV11-2 to TRBJ1-1, with a possible D match to TRBD1 (5 bases). In germline, CDR1 is SGHAT, CDR2 FQNNGV. Trimming stripped 7 bases from V and 3 bases from J, with 15 bases between. The CDR3 length is 14 residues.

The chain has TRBV12-3 or TRBV12-4 and TRBJ2-1, with D possibly being TRBD1 or TRBD2 (5 bases each). The V end lost 7 bases, the J end lost 2 bases, and 9 bases lay between the germline ends. The CDR3 runs to 13 residues. The DNA for the CDR3 is TGTGCCAGCATCCGGGACCCCTACAATGAGCAGTTCTTC. Its protein product is CASIRDPYNEQFF.

The chain has TRBV9 and TRBJ2-1; D is ambiguous. The germline V and J ends were trimmed by 0 bases and 2 bases, with 6 bases remaining between them. Germline CDR1 is SGDLS and CDR2 is YYNGEE. The CDR3 extends over 14 amino acids. The chain's CDR3 is CASSVATTYNEQFF. The DNA for the CDR3 is TGTGCCAGCAGCGTAGCTACTACCTACAATGAGCAGTTCTTC.

The V and J genes are TRBV3-1 and TRBJ1-5; 11 positions agree with TRBD1. Germline lookup yields CDR1 LGHDT and CDR2 YNNKEL (reference sequence). The CDR3 is made up of 16 amino acids. V lost 2 bases, J lost 2 bases, and 2 bases stayed unmatched. The CDR3 sequence: CASSQLGQGGNQPQHF. CDR3 in DNA: TGTGCCAGCAGCCAATTGGGACAGGGGGGCAATCAGCCCCAGCATTTT.

The chain uses TRBV20-1 and TRBJ1-5; a possible D gene is TRBD1 (5 bases). The V end was cut by 4 bases, the J end by 7 bases, with 11 bases between. The germline gives CDR1 DFQATT, CDR2 SNEGSKA (reference sequence). CDR3 length: 12 residues. The CDR3 nucleotides are TGCAGTGCTAAAAGGGGTGCGCAGCCCCAGCATTTT. Translated: CSAKRGAQPQHF.

The V gene is TRBV5-1, the J gene TRBJ2-1; D may match TRBD1 or TRBD2 (5 bases each). Deletions cut 5 bases from V and 2 bases from J, with 14 bases between. The CDR3 totals 15 residues. CDR1 SGHRS and CDR2 YFSETQ come from the germline V gene. The CDR3 loop is CASSLQGVAYNEQFF. The CDR3 nucleotides are TGCGCCAGCAGTCTTCAGGGAGTTGCCTACAATGAGCAGTTCTTC.

V and J are TRBV24-1 and TRBJ2-5; the D is unclear. The CDR3 is made up of 13 amino acids. Germline V lookup: CDR1 KGHDR, CDR2 SFDVKD. The V and J ends lost 7 bases and 0 bases respectively, with 8 bases between them. The CDR3 sequence is CATSGRYQETQYF. The CDR3 DNA follows: TGTGCCACCAGCGGCAGATACCAAGAGACCCAGTACTTC.

The chain uses TRBV12-3 or TRBV12-4 and TRBJ2-3; D not resolved. The length of the CDR3 is 15 residues. V lost 2 bases, J lost 1 base, and 10 bases lay in between. In DNA, the CDR3 is TGTGCCAGCAGTTTATTCTCTGGCGGCACAGATACGCAGTATTTT. It specifies CASSLFSGGTDTQYF.

The J gene is TRBJ2-6, the V gene TRBV18; D is ambiguous. V lost 0 bases and J lost 0, with 9 bases in between. There are 17 residues in the CDR3. Germline values: CDR1 KGHSH, CDR2 LQKENI. As DNA, the CDR3 is TGTGCCAGCTCACCACCGACAATCAGCTCTGGGGCCAACGTCCTGACTTTC. Translating gives CASSPPTISSGANVLTF.

The chain has TRBV5-1 and TRBJ1-1, with TRBD1 as a possible D gene (5 bases). V lost 5 bases and J lost 6, with 17 bases in between. CDR3 length: 14 amino acids. The germline gives CDR1 SGHRS, CDR2 YFSETQ. The chain's CDR3 is CASRRPGGKSEAFF. The CDR3 bases are TGCGCCAGCAGACGCCCCGGGGGGAAGTCTGAAGCTTTCTTT.

The chain uses TRBV14 and TRBJ1-5; D is undetermined. The germline CDR1 and CDR2 sequences are SGHDN and FVKESK. Trimming pared 5 bases from V and 3 bases from J, leaving 8 bases between. CDR3 size: 13 residues. The chain's CDR3 is CASSVSVNQPQHF. For the CDR3, the DNA is TGTGCCAGCAGCGTGTCAGTCAATCAGCCCCAGCATTTT.

The chain links TRBV20-1 to TRBJ1-2; no clear D gene. Trimming took off 4 bases at V and 2 bases at J, with 11 bases between the two ends. CDR3 size: 13 residues. Germline V lookup: CDR1 DFQATT, CDR2 SNEGSKA (reference sequence). The CDR3 bases are TGCAGTGCTACCCCCGCAGGCAACTATGGCTACACCTTC. Translating it yields CSATPAGNYGYTF.

The V call is TRBV4-3, the J call TRBJ2-5; TRBD2 agrees at 9 bases. The CDR3 length is 16 residues. CDR1 is LGHNA, CDR2 YSLEER, per germline. V dropped 0 bases and J dropped 3; count of bases not matched to a gene: 5. CDR3 in DNA: TGCGCCAGCAGCCAAGATGGGCCTAGCGGGGAAGAGACCCAGTACTTC. Protein product: CASSQDGPSGEETQYF.

The rearrangement uses TRBV9 and TRBJ1-6; D not certain. The V end lost 0 bases, the J end lost 10 bases, and 11 bases lay between the germline ends. This CDR3 comprises 14 residues. Germline V gives CDR1 SGDLS, CDR2 YYNGEE. Written as DNA, the CDR3 is TGTGCCAGCAGCGTAGGAGGGTCAAAGTCACCCCTCCACTTT. As protein: CASSVGGSKSPLHF.

The gene calls are TRBV28 and TRBJ2-1; D call uncertain. CDR1 is MDHEN, CDR2 SYDVKM, per germline. The ends were cut back, 1 base at V and 9 bases at J, with 22 bases in the middle. This CDR3 is 17 amino acids long. CDR3 sequence reads: CASSLLVAGSARLEQFF. In DNA, the CDR3 is TGTGCCAGCAGTTTATTGGTCGCCGGCTCCGCCCGGCTTGAGCAGTTCTTC.

V and J are TRBV23-1 and TRBJ2-5; D is possibly TRBD1 (5 bases). TRBV23-1 is an ORF for which the function is uncertain. This CDR3 is 15 amino acids long. The ends were cut back, 0 bases at V and 3 bases at J, with 11 bases in the middle. CDR3 sequence reads: CASSQSQTGEETQYF. CDR3 in DNA: TGCGCCAGCAGTCAATCGCAAACAGGCGAAGAGACCCAGTACTTC.

The chain has TRBV13 and TRBJ2-7; D might be TRBD2 (6 bases). The CDR3 totals 14 residues. Trimming left V 1 base short and J 1 base short, with 8 bases between. Germline V gives CDR1 PRHDT, CDR2 FYEKMQ (reference sequence). The CDR3 nucleotides are TGTGCCAGCAGCTTAGTAGCGGCTTCCTACGAGCAGTACTTC. Amino acids: CASSLVAASYEQYF.

The chain is built from TRBV10-3 and TRBJ2-1; no definite D call. The germline CDR1 and CDR2 sequences are ENHRY and SYGVKD. Between the trimmed V and J ends, which lost 6 bases and 0 bases, there was a span of 12 bases. The CDR3 is 15 residues long. The CDR3 reads CAIRAAGHSYNEQFF. CDR3 nucleotides: TGTGCCATCAGGGCGGCCGGTCACTCCTACAATGAGCAGTTCTTC.

The chain carries TRBV5-1 and TRBJ2-5, with D perhaps TRBD1 (6 bases). The CDR3 runs 12 residues. With 5 bases removed from V and 4 bases from J, the gap between germline ends came to 9 bases. From germline, CDR1 is SGHRS and CDR2 YFSETQ. The chain's CDR3 is CASRPDRETQYF. Written as DNA, the CDR3 is TGCGCCAGCAGACCGGACAGAGAGACCCAGTACTTC.

The chain links TRBV21-1 to TRBJ2-5; the table gives TRBD1 as D, unverified against the DNA. TRBV21-1 has pseudogene status. This CDR3 comprises 15 residues. The CDR3 loop reads CASSKENRGQETQYF. The DNA for the CDR3 is TGTGCCAGCAGCAAAGAGAACAGGGGGCAAGAGACCCAGTACTTC.

This chain's CDR3 is CSARDPTSGSLKTQYF. In DNA form, the CDR3 reads TGCAGTGCTAGAGATCCCACGTCAGGGAGTTTGAAGACCCAGTACTTC. The V and J genes are TRBV20-1 and TRBJ2-5, with D possibly called TRBD1 or TRBD2 (5 bases each). Germline V gene lookup returns CDR1 DFQATT and CDR2 SNEGSKA (reference sequence). The ends were cut back, 0 bases at V and 6 bases at J, with 20 bases in the middle. The CDR3 covers 16 residues.

In this sample, this clonotype turned up once. The V gene is TRBV15, the J gene TRBJ2-5; possibly TRBD1 or TRBD2 for D (5 bases each). CDR3 length equals 15 residues. Per germline, CDR1 LNHNV and CDR2 YYDKDF (reference sequence). V was shortened by 1 base and J by 5 bases, with 14 bases between the two germline ends. CDR3 residues: CATSRVAGTSETQYF. DNA of the CDR3: TGTGCCACCAGCAGAGTCGCCGGGACGTCGGAGACCCAGTACTTC.

This chain links TRBV19 with TRBJ1-6; D remains unclear. The CDR3 is 14 residues long. CDR1 is LNHDA and CDR2 is SQIVND in the germline V gene (reference sequence). The V end lost 6 bases, the J end lost 3 bases, and 9 bases lay between the germline ends. In nucleotides, the CDR3 is TGTGCCAGTAGGCTGGACGGCTATAATTCACCCCTCCACTTT. Translating gives CASRLDGYNSPLHF.

CDR3 coding DNA: TGCAGCGCCCGGGACAGGGTCAGTTCCTACGAGCAGTACTTC. This sequence encodes CSARDRVSSYEQYF. The V gene is TRBV29-1, the J gene TRBJ2-7; TRBD1 matches 9 bases. From germline, CDR1 is SQVTM and CDR2 ANQGSEA. The CDR3 has 14 amino acids. The ends lost 7 bases at V and 1 base at J; junction bases unmatched: 8.

This clonotype was found once. This chain connects TRBV4-1 to TRBJ1-5, with D unresolved. The germline V gene encodes CDR1 MGHRA and CDR2 YSYEKL. V lost 1 base and J lost 0, with 10 bases in between. The CDR3 spans 16 residues. The CDR3 nucleotides read TGCGCCAGCAGCCAAGGTCAAACTTATAGCAATCAGCCCCAGCATTTT. Its translation: CASSQGQTYSNQPQHF.